The 26 T cell receptor beta chains presented below share a single source sample, sequenced in a study of T-cell reconstitution after alpha-beta-depleted transplantation in children. Preparing the TCRbeta library involved the use of unique molecular identifiers. TCRdb ran MiXCR on the PCR reads and lists one entry per CDR3 protein. The sample holds over 150,000 distinct CDR3 sequences, about 6.4% seen once. The source was PBMCs from the stem cell graft donor, collected from the stem cell graft. These receptor sequences come from a human donor who donated a stem cell graft to a child with Wiskott-Aldrich syndrome.

This clonotype has ten or more counts. CDR3 nucleotide sequence: TGCAGTGCTAGGGGGGTTGGGAGAGGTACTGAAGCTTTCTTT. This translates into CSARGVGRGTEAFF. The J gene is TRBJ1-1, the V gene TRBV20-1; D possibly corresponds to TRBD1 (5 bases). CDR1 and CDR2 (germline): DFQATT, SNEGSKA (reference sequence). The CDR3 is 14 amino acids. Trimming stripped 3 bases from V and 5 bases from J, with 16 bases between.

This clonotype was found once. The V call is TRBV4-2, the J call TRBJ2-3; D call uncertain. The germline CDR1 and CDR2 sequences are LGHNA and YNFKEQ. The CDR3 sequence is 13 residues long. The V end was cut by 6 bases, the J end by 5 bases, with 12 bases between. The CDR3: CASSRDAVDTQYF. The CDR3 coding sequence is TGTGCCAGCAGTAGGGATGCGGTAGATACGCAGTATTTT.

On this clonotype: This may arise from a read error, as a much more abundant clone is one base away. The chain is built from TRBV6-1 and TRBJ2-7; 10 bases map to TRBD1. The CDR3 contains 15 residues. Per the germline V gene, CDR1 is MNHNS and CDR2 is SASEGT. The CDR3 sequence: CTSTKGDRGLYEQYF. The CDR3 bases are TGTACCAGCACCAAAGGGGACAGGGGACTCTACGAGCAGTACTTC.

In its sample, this clonotype was seen a few times. The chain uses TRBV21-1 and TRBJ2-5; the tabulated D call, TRBD2, remains unverified against the DNA. TRBV21-1 is a pseudogene locus. This CDR3 has 16 residues. In DNA, the CDR3 is TGTGCCAGCAGCAAAGACGGCGGGAGTAACCAAGAGACCCAGTACTTC. The encoded protein is CASSKDGGSNQETQYF.

This clonotype was picked up a small number of times. The V and J genes are TRBV4-2 and TRBJ1-2, with D uncertain. V lost 4 bases, J lost 9 bases, and 12 bases lay in between. CDR1 is LGHNA, CDR2 YNFKEQ, per germline. The CDR3 is made up of 12 amino acids. Here the CDR3 reads CASSPGLLCYTF. The CDR3 region has the DNA TGTGCCAGCAGCCCCGGGCTCCTCTGCTACACCTTC.

This clonotype was seen ten or more times. The rearrangement joins TRBV12-3 or TRBV12-4 to TRBJ1-1, with D perhaps matching TRBD1 (6 bases). V was clipped by 1 base and J by 3 bases, with 15 bases between them. This CDR3 spans 16 amino acids. Here the CDR3 DNA reads TGTGCCAGCAGTTTAGAAAACGGGGGCCGGTACACTGAAGCTTTCTTT. This sequence encodes CASSLENGGRYTEAFF.

This chain links TRBV7-9 with TRBJ2-1, with TRBD2 as a possible D gene (6 bases). CDR1 and CDR2 from the germline V gene are SEHNR and FQNEAQ (reference sequence). The CDR3 consists of 17 residues. V lost 4 bases to trimming and J lost 0 bases, with 16 bases between them. The CDR3 bases are TGTGCCAGCAGCTCTCCGGGACTTGAACACTCCTACAATGAGCAGTTCTTC. This codes for CASSSPGLEHSYNEQFF.

This clonotype has a count of ten or more. The rearrangement links TRBV12-3 or TRBV12-4 to TRBJ2-3; 7 nucleotides agree with TRBD2. The CDR3 runs 15 residues. V shed 5 bases, J shed 2 bases, and the junction held 7 bases outside the gene matches. CDR3 sequence (DNA): TGTGCCAGCAGTGGGGGACTACATAACACAGATACGCAGTATTTT. Translated, it gives CASSGGLHNTDTQYF.

V usage is TRBV4-3 and J usage is TRBJ2-2; 15 nucleotides match TRBD2. Trimming removed 0 bases from V and 1 base from J; junction bases left unmatched: 6. CDR1 LGHNA and CDR2 YSLEER come from the germline V gene. The CDR3 extends over 20 amino acids. The CDR3 loop reads CASSQDPWTSGRVNTGELFF. Written as DNA, the CDR3 is TGCGCCAGCAGCCAAGACCCCTGGACTAGCGGGAGGGTGAACACCGGGGAGCTGTTTTTT.

The sample holds a few counts of this clonotype. The chain carries TRBV18 and TRBJ1-2, with 7 bases lining up with TRBD1. Germline trimming cut 8 bases from V and 3 bases from J; bases unmatched to any gene: 6. The germline V gene encodes CDR1 KGHSH and CDR2 LQKENI. There are 13 residues in the CDR3. DNA for the CDR3: TGTGCCAGCCGTTCCGGGACAGACTATGGCTACACCTTC. Translating gives CASRSGTDYGYTF.

This clonotype was counted many times. The CDR3 spells CSAVRDLYPHEQFF. The CDR3 nucleotides are TGCAGTGCCGTCCGGGACCTCTACCCCCATGAGCAGTTCTTC. The chain is built from TRBV20-1 and TRBJ2-1; the D gene could be TRBD1 or TRBD2 (5 bases each). Germline assignment: CDR1 DFQATT and CDR2 SNEGSKA (reference sequence). V lost 6 bases and J 8 bases, leaving 20 bases between the germline ends. The CDR3 covers 14 residues.

This clonotype has a count of ten or more. The chain couples TRBV7-2 to TRBJ2-3, with D unresolved. V lost 2 bases to trimming and J lost 2 bases, with 8 bases between them. Germline CDR1 SGHTA, CDR2 FQGNSA. The CDR3 is 14 residues long. This CDR3 reads CASSLRRDTDTQYF. The DNA of the CDR3 is TGTGCCAGCAGCTTACGCAGAGACACAGATACGCAGTATTTT.

This clonotype appeared many times. This rearrangement joins TRBV12-3 or TRBV12-4 to TRBJ2-6; D possibly corresponds to TRBD1 (5 bases). This CDR3 contains 15 residues. The V end lost 4 bases, the J end lost 0 bases, and 7 bases lay between the germline ends. The CDR3 DNA follows: TGTGCCAGCAGTTCTGACAGCTCTGGGGCCAACGTCCTGACTTTC. It codes for CASSSDSSGANVLTF.

This chain uses TRBV20-1 with TRBJ2-3, with 12 bases aligning to TRBD2. Germline CDR1 reads DFQATT; CDR2 reads SNEGSKA (reference sequence). This CDR3 is 17 amino acids long. With V trimmed by 0 bases and J by 4 bases, 8 bases remained unmatched. CDR3 residues: CSARDPLAGGLADTQYF. The DNA of the CDR3 is TGCAGTGCTAGAGATCCCCTAGCGGGAGGGTTGGCAGATACGCAGTATTTT.

This clonotype was counted at least ten times. This chain joins TRBV6-5 and TRBJ1-2, with 7 bases identical to TRBD1. V lost 4 bases, J lost 5 bases, and 4 bases stayed unmatched. This CDR3 has 13 residues. Germline-derived CDR1 and CDR2 are MNHEY and SVGAGI. The CDR3 bases are TGTGCCAGCAGTTCGGGACAGATTTATGGCTACACCTTC. Its translation: CASSSGQIYGYTF.

In its sample, this clonotype was seen many times. The chain couples TRBV2 to TRBJ1-1, with D maybe TRBD1 (6 bases). The CDR3 loop spans 14 amino acids. The V end lost 1 base, the J end lost 10 bases, and 16 bases lay between the germline ends. Germline values: CDR1 SNHLY, CDR2 FYNNEI. The CDR3 DNA reads TGTGCCAGCAGTGAAGTCGGGGGGGCCGTAGGAGCTTTCTTT. Its translation: CASSEVGGAVGAFF.

This clonotype was seen ten or more times. This sequence joins TRBV4-3 and TRBJ2-2, with TRBD2 identical over 13 bases. V lost 6 bases, J lost 6 bases, and 4 bases stayed unmatched. The germline V gene encodes CDR1 LGHNA and CDR2 YSLEER. CDR3 length: 15 amino acids. The CDR3 DNA reads as TGCGCCAGCAGTACTAGCGGGAGGGCCGCCGGGGAGCTGTTTTTT. It is translated as CASSTSGRAAGELFF.

The chain joins TRBV5-1 to TRBJ2-1, with a possible D match to TRBD2 (6 bases). Trimming removed 6 bases from V and 7 bases from J, with 14 bases in between. CDR3 length: 13 amino acids. The germline gives CDR1 SGHRS, CDR2 YFSETQ. CDR3 DNA: TGCGCCAGCAAAGTGGGACTCCCGAATGAGCAGTTCTTC. Translating gives CASKVGLPNEQFF.

This clonotype was found many times. The chain joins TRBV3-1 to TRBJ1-1; maybe TRBD1 (6 bases). Germline V CDR1 and CDR2: LGHDT, YNNKEL (reference sequence). This CDR3 has 16 amino acids. Trimming cost V 2 bases and J 1 base, with 14 bases left between them. This CDR3 reads CASSQLWGGWNTEAFF. The CDR3 DNA reads as TGTGCCAGCAGCCAACTCTGGGGGGGCTGGAACACTGAAGCTTTCTTT.

There are many counts of this clonotype. This chain joins TRBV28 and TRBJ1-1; D gene ambiguous. CDR3 length: 12 residues. In germline, CDR1 is MDHEN, CDR2 SYDVKM. Trimming pared 9 bases from V and 6 bases from J, leaving 14 bases between. The DNA of the CDR3 is TGTGCCAGTACTAAACTGGACGCTGAAGCTTTCTTT. It specifies CASTKLDAEAFF.

This clonotype was recorded at least ten times. This chain connects TRBV4-1 to TRBJ1-4; TRBD1 is a possible D gene (5 bases). Germline V gives CDR1 MGHRA, CDR2 YSYEKL. This CDR3 has 15 residues. The V end was cut by 0 bases, the J end by 12 bases, with 17 bases between. In nucleotides, the CDR3 is TGCGCCAGCAGCCAAGAGGAGGGGTGGTCGGTTGAACTGTTTTTT. It yields the protein CASSQEEGWSVELFF.

This clonotype was recorded at least ten times. The chain couples TRBV12-3 or TRBV12-4 to TRBJ2-5; 9 nucleotides align to TRBD1. The CDR3 has 15 residues. Trimming took 6 bases from V and 2 from J; bases not matched to a gene: 7. CDR3 nucleotide sequence: TGTGCCAGCAGGCTCGGGACAGGGCCACAAGAGACCCAGTACTTC. Translating it yields CASRLGTGPQETQYF.

The sample holds many counts of this clonotype. The chain is built from TRBV12-3 or TRBV12-4 and TRBJ2-1; D is uncertain. V was cut by 2 bases and J by 12 bases, with 11 bases left in between. This CDR3 region has 12 residues. CDR3 residues: CASSLNENWQFF. The CDR3 nucleotides are TGTGCCAGCAGTTTAAATGAGAATTGGCAGTTCTTC.

This clonotype was recorded many times. The chain links TRBV13 to TRBJ2-1; D might be TRBD2 (6 bases). V lost 5 bases and J lost 8, with 25 bases in between. Germline lookup yields CDR1 PRHDT and CDR2 FYEKMQ (reference sequence). The CDR3 is 17 residues long. The CDR3 here is CASSPWDLGGIDDEQFF. The CDR3 DNA is TGTGCCAGCAGCCCCTGGGACCTCGGAGGGATAGACGATGAGCAGTTCTTC.

This clonotype showed up many times. J is TRBJ2-1 and V is TRBV5-1; 10 bases are a match to TRBD2. The CDR3 has 15 amino acids. Trimming took 4 bases from V and 8 from J; bases not matched to a gene: 9. Germline V CDR1 and CDR2: SGHRS, YFSETQ. This CDR3 is CASSRKASGGDEQFF. Here the CDR3 DNA reads TGCGCCAGCAGCCGGAAGGCTAGCGGGGGCGATGAGCAGTTCTTC.

Many counts were recorded for this clonotype. This sequence joins TRBV4-1 and TRBJ2-1; 7 bases map to TRBD2. Germline trimming cut 4 bases from V and 3 bases from J; bases unmatched to any gene: 0. There are 13 residues in the CDR3. The germline V gene encodes CDR1 MGHRA and CDR2 YSYEKL. The CDR3 here is CASSRDYYNEQFF. Here the CDR3 DNA reads TGCGCCAGCAGCCGGGACTACTACAATGAGCAGTTCTTC.